This entry describes one TCR beta chain. Its antigen remains unknown. Germline V gives CDR1 SQVTM, CDR2 ANQGSEA. Trimming took 5 bases from V and 4 from J; bases not matched to a gene: 10. This CDR3 has 14 residues. The entry originates in a study of cytomegalovirus exposure and HLA in healthy donors. Study-wide results and limits: A later analysis linked a missense DCLRE1C variant to TCR beta V- and J-gene trimming. HLA restriction was apparent for most CMV-associated TCR beta chains in a later analysis.

Amplification used 60 Vbeta primers and 13 Jbeta primers. Libraries were prepared by immunoSEQ multiplex PCR; TCRdb keeps only in-frame clonotypes and omits some of them. The sample records about 160,000 clones, about 76% being singletons. The V gene is TRBV29-1, the J gene TRBJ1-1, with 7 bases aligning to TRBD1. The receptor was derived from a woman aged 40 to 49 in good health and CMV-seropositive. The sample was PBMCs. The CDR3 protein is CSVQLQGKGTEAFF. For the CDR3, the DNA is TGCAGCGTTCAATTACAGGGGAAAGGCACTGAAGCTTTCTTT.